The 10 T cell receptor beta chains in this list originate from one sample, sequenced in a study of T cell repertoires in cytomegalovirus infection. TCRdb itself ran the reads through MiXCR, one entry per CDR3 protein. The sample shows approximately 500,000 distinct CDR3 sequences, about 33% of them seen only once. Which antigens these TCRs recognize remains unknown. Sequencing was performed on cultured PBMCs, taken from culture after CMV antigen stimulation. These receptor sequences come from a human donor in good health (CMV status not recorded). Some clones in this sample may be carry-over from other donors' samples.

This clonotype has a count of ten or more. The chain links TRBV6-1 to TRBJ2-3, with no clear D. The ends were cut back, 6 bases at V and 6 bases at J, with 7 bases in the middle. Germline lookup yields CDR1 MNHNS and CDR2 SASEGT. The CDR3 covers 11 residues. Here the CDR3 DNA reads TGTGCCAGCAGCGCGGAGGATACGCAGTATTTT. Translating gives CASSAEDTQYF.

This clonotype was picked up a small number of times. V is TRBV25-1 and J is TRBJ1-2, with D possibly TRBD1 on 5 matching bases. CDR1 is MGHDK and CDR2 is SYGVNS in the germline V gene. The CDR3 sequence is 13 residues long. With 3 bases removed from V and 5 bases from J, the gap between germline ends came to 10 bases. This chain's CDR3 is CASSEDMRYGYTF. The CDR3 DNA reads TGTGCCAGCAGTGAGGACATGAGGTATGGCTACACCTTC.

V and J are TRBV12-3 or TRBV12-4 and TRBJ2-7, with 7 nucleotides matching TRBD1. The V segment lost 5 bases and the J segment 0 bases; nucleotides outside the gene matches: 7. This CDR3 is 15 amino acids long. The CDR3 loop is CASSERGPISYEQYF. In DNA form, the CDR3 reads TGTGCCAGCAGTGAAAGGGGGCCCATCTCCTACGAGCAGTACTTC.

The V call is TRBV9, the J call TRBJ2-6, with 7 bases aligning to TRBD1. Per the germline V gene, CDR1 is SGDLS and CDR2 is YYNGEE. The ends lost 2 bases at V and 0 bases at J; junction bases unmatched: 8. The CDR3 contains 18 residues. Here the CDR3 DNA reads TGTGCCAGCAGCGTCTCCGGGACAGACTTCTCTGGGGCCAACGTCCTGACTTTC. Translated, it gives CASSVSGTDFSGANVLTF. Full variable domain (rest looked up from reference TRBV9 and TRBJ2-6): DSGVTQTPKHLITATGQRVTLRCSPRSGDLSVYWYQQSLDQGLQFLIQYYNGEERAKGNILERFSAQQFPDLHSELNLSSLELGDSALYFCASSVSGTDFSGANVLTFGAGSRLTVL.

J is TRBJ1-5 and V is TRBV6-1; D remains ambiguous. V gave up 3 bases and J gave up 4 bases, with 7 bases separating them. Germline V gene lookup returns CDR1 MNHNS and CDR2 SASEGT. This CDR3 region has 13 residues. This CDR3 reads CASSERENQPQHF. For the CDR3, the DNA is TGTGCCAGCAGTGAGAGGGAGAATCAGCCCCAGCATTTT.

The chain recombines TRBV6-2 or TRBV6-3 with TRBJ2-2; possibly TRBD1 for D (5 bases). Germline CDR1 reads MNHEY; CDR2 reads SVGEGT. V was pared by 10 bases and J by 0 bases, with 15 bases between. This CDR3 has 15 amino acids. CDR3 loop: CATQGVGPNTGELFF. DNA of the CDR3: TGTGCCACCCAAGGGGTGGGGCCGAACACCGGGGAGCTGTTTTTT.

Concerning this clonotype itself: The junction shows a germline mismatch at one end, possibly a read error. The rearrangement joins TRBV4-1 to TRBJ2-7, with 7 bases matching TRBD2. This CDR3 spans 15 amino acids. From germline, CDR1 is MGHRA and CDR2 YSYEKL. CDR3 sequence (DNA): TGTGCCAGCAGCCAGAGGCTAGCGGCAATCTACGAGCAGTACTTC. Residues: CASSQRLAAIYEQYF.

The chain employs TRBV7-2 and TRBJ2-2, with TRBD2 as a possible D gene (6 bases). Germline V lookup: CDR1 SGHTA, CDR2 FQGNSA. The CDR3 spans 18 residues. The V and J ends lost 1 base and 3 bases respectively, with 18 bases between them. The CDR3 sequence is CASSLVEKWRRDTGELFF. The CDR3 DNA is TGTGCCAGCAGCTTAGTGGAGAAATGGCGGAGGGACACCGGGGAGCTGTTTTTT.

This clonotype came up a few times. This chain links TRBV28 with TRBJ2-7; 11 nucleotides match TRBD1. The CDR3 runs 13 residues. Germline-derived CDR1 and CDR2 are MDHEN and SYDVKM. V trimming: 6 bases; J trimming: 7 bases; junction bases outside the gene matches: 5. The CDR3 DNA reads as TGTGCCAGCAGGGGGACAGGGGGGTGGGAGCAGTACTTC. This gives the protein CASRGTGGWEQYF.

DNA for the CDR3: TGTGCCAGCAGTTACCCGGGACTAGCGGGAGGTGAGCAGTTCTTC. It is translated as CASSYPGLAGGEQFF. This chain links TRBV6-2 or TRBV6-3 with TRBJ2-1; TRBD2 agrees at 15 bases. The CDR3 covers 15 residues. Unmatched junction bases numbered 2, after V lost 2 bases and J lost 9 bases. The germline V gene has CDR1 MNHEY and CDR2 SVGEGT.